This T cell receptor (beta chain) derives from a study of human T cells and chemical hapten exposure. About the study: On about 2 cm by about 2 cm of upper inner arm skin, sensitization was performed with 2% DPC. Reading of the patch tests, which applied 0.01% DPC to the upper back, occurred at 6 days.

This clonotype was seen only a few times. The antigen remains undetermined. V gave up 8 bases and J gave up 0 bases, with 26 bases separating them. This CDR3 region has 18 residues. In germline, CDR1 is GTSNPN, CDR2 SVGIG (reference sequence). Findings and caveats of the study: Positive correlation was observed between PT1 expanded TCR counts and patch test score.

The time point here: pre-sensitization, week 0. As for treatment: therapeutic diphenylcyclopropenone sensitization with weekly scalp DPC. Individual cDNA molecules in this library carried unique molecular identifiers. From the RACE reads, TCRdb called clonotypes with MiXCR, one entry per CDR3 protein. The sample carries 65,000 to 90,000 distinct CDR3 sequences, around 15% recorded once. Material: whole blood, obtained in connection with sensitization to the hapten diphenylcyclopropenone (DPC). The receptor was isolated from a woman aged 45-59 years with alopecia areata. Some clones in this sample may be carry-over from other donors' samples. This chain connects TRBV30 to TRBJ1-5, with a weak D call TRBD1 (5 bases). The CDR3, as DNA: TGTGCCGGACCAAGCCGGGACGGAGTATATCTTAGCAATCAGCCCCAGCATTTT. Its protein product is CAGPSRDGVYLSNQPQHF.